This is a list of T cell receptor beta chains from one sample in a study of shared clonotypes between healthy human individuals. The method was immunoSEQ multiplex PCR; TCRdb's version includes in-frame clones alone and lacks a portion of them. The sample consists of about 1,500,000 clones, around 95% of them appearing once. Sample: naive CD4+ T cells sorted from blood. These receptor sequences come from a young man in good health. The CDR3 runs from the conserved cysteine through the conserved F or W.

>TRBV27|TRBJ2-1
CASSLSRGGRSYNEQFF
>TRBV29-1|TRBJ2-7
CSVGDTVGQYF
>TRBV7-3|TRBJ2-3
CASSLSTSFADTQYF
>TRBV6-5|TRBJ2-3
CATRLAVTDTQYF
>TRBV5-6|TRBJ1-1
CASSLVPGEAFF
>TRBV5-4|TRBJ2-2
CASSLEGVFAGELFF
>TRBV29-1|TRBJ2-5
CSARTTEETQYF
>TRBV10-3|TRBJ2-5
CAIRGTGVGETQYF
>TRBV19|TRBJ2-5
CASSIDRVFRETQYF
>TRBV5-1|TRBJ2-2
CASSLAGAGTGELFF
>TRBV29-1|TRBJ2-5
CSGGRSGETQYF
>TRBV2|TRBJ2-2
CASTHLRGAHNTGELFF
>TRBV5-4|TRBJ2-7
CASSLESGRANRRYEQYF
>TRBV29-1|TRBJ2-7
CSAGLAGGSYEQYF
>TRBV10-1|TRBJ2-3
CASSAGADTQYF
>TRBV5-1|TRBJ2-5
CASSRQGGQETQYF
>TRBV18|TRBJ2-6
CASSPWTGGASGANVLTF
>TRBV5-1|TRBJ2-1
CASSLARSGDRGRNEQFF
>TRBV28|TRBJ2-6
CASSFLGVSGSGANVLTF
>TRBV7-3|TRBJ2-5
CASSPSGRGQETQYF
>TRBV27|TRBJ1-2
CASSFRDTYGYTF
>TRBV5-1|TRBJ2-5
CASSPTYRETQYF
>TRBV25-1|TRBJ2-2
CASSEAGGNTGELFF